This T cell receptor beta chain is drawn from a study of read filtering for tumor transcriptome and immune sequencing. About the study: Whole-transcriptome libraries were prepared after DNase treatment.

Regarding the study as a whole: RNA-seq captured clonotypes less deeply and reliably than IR-seq. This fraction held mixed bone marrow immune cells after CD138-negative sorting.

In its sample, this clonotype was seen many times. Its antigen is not known. Germline loops: CDR1 SQVTM, CDR2 ANQGSEA. The germline V and J ends were trimmed by 5 bases and 0 bases, with 14 bases remaining between them. The CDR3 length is 14 residues. This library used around 400 ng RNA and molecular barcoded adaptors spanning alpha/delta and beta/gamma chains. TCRdb redid the calling of the reads with MiXCR, one entry per CDR3 protein. The table records 90,000 to 95,000 distinct CDR3 sequences, 20% to 25% of them present only once. At the time of active disease, bone marrow was collected from every patient.

Sequencing was done on a sample of a population of CD138-negative cells sorted from bone marrow. This clonotype was sampled from a donor aged 40 or older with multiple myeloma. This chain links TRBV29-1 with TRBJ2-7; D possibly uses TRBD1 or TRBD2 (6 bases each). The DNA of the CDR3 is TGCAGCGTTAGGAACGGGGGACACTCCTACGAGCAGTACTTC. Amino acid sequence: CSVRNGGHSYEQYF.